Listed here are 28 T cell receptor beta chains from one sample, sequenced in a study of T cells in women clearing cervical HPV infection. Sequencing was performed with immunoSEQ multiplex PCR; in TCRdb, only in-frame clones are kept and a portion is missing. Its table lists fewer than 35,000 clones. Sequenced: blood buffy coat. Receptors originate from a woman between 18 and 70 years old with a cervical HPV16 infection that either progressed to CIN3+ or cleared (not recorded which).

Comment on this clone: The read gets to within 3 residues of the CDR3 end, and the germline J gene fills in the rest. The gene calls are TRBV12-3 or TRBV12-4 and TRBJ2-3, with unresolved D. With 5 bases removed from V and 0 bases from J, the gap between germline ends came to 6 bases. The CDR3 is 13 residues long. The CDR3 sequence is CASSDSSTDTQYF. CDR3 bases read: TGTGCCAGCAGTGACTCTAGCACAGATACG.

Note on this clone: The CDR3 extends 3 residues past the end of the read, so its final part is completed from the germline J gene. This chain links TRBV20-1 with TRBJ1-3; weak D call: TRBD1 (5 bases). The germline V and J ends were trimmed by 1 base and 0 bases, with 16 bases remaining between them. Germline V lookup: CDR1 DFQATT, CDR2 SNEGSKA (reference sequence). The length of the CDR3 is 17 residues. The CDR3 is CSARGIQGSASGNTIYF. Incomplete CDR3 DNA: TGCAGTGCTAGAGGGATTCAGGGCAGTGCCTCTGGAAACACC.

CDR3 sequence: CASSIALTENYGYTF. The DNA read from the CDR3 is TGTGCCAGTAGTATAGCCTTGACAGAAAACTATGGC. The chain combines TRBV19 with TRBJ1-2, with a possible D match to TRBD1 (5 bases). The read stops 3 residues short of the end of the CDR3; the missing end is completed from the germline J gene. Germline V gives CDR1 LNHDA, CDR2 SQIVND (reference sequence). The V and J ends lost 1 base and 2 bases respectively, with 11 bases between them. The CDR3 contains 15 residues.

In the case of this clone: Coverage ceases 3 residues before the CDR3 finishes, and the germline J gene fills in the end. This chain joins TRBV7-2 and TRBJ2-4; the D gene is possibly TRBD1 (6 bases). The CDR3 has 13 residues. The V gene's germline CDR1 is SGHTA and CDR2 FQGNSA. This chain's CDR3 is CASSPRDIYGQYF. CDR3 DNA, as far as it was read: TGTGCCAGCAGCCCCAGGGACATCTATGGT.

The sequenced part of the CDR3 DNA is TGCAGTGTCCAGTGGGGAGGCGGGAGCCCCTACGAG. As protein: CSVQWGGGSPYE. The full-length CDR3 reads as CSVQWGGGSPYEQYF. The chain uses TRBV20-1 and TRBJ2-7, with TRBD2 matching over 7 bases. The read falls 3 residues short of the CDR3 end, and the missing part is taken from the germline J gene. J was trimmed by 2 bases and V by 7 bases; bases with no gene match: 14. Per germline, CDR1 DFQATT and CDR2 SNEGSKA (reference sequence). The CDR3 consists of 15 residues.

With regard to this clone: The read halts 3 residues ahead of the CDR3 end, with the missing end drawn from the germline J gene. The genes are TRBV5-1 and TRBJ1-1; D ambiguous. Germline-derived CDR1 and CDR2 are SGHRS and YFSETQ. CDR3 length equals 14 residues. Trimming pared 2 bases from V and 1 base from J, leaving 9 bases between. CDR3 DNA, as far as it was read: TGCGCCAGCAGCTTTTCCCCAGGGAACACTGAA. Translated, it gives CASSFSPGNTE. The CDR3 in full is CASSFSPGNTEAFF.

The CDR3 sequence is CASSRRRTGVETQYF. The sequenced CDR3 bases are TGTGCCAGCAGCCGAAGAAGGACAGGGGTAGAGACC. This sequence joins TRBV14 and TRBJ2-5; 9 bases are shared with TRBD1. The read finishes 3 residues shy of the CDR3 end, and the germline J gene is used to complete it. The V and J ends lost 4 bases and 4 bases, in that order; junction bases with no gene match: 7. Germline values: CDR1 SGHDN, CDR2 FVKESK. The CDR3 runs to 15 residues. Drawing the rest from reference TRBV14 and TRBJ2-5, the complete variable domain is EAGVTQFPSHSVIEKGQTVTLRCDPISGHDNLYWYRRVMGKEIKFLLHFVKESKQDESGMPNNRFLAERTGGTYSTLKVQPAELEDSGVYFCASSRRRTGVETQYFGPGTRLLVL.

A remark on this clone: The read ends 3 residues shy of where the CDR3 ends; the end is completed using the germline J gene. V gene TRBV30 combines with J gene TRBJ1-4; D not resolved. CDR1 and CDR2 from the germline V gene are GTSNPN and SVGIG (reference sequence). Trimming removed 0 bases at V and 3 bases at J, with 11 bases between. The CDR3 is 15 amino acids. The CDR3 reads CAWSVATGANEKLFF. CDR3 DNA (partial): TGTGCCTGGAGTGTAGCGACCGGTGCTAATGAAAAA. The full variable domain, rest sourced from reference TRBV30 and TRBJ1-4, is SQTIHQWPATLVQPVGSPLSLECTVEGTSNPNLYWYRQAAGRGLQLLFYSVGIGQISSEVPQNLSASRPQDRQFILSSKKLLLSDSGFYLCAWSVATGANEKLFFGSGTQLSVL.

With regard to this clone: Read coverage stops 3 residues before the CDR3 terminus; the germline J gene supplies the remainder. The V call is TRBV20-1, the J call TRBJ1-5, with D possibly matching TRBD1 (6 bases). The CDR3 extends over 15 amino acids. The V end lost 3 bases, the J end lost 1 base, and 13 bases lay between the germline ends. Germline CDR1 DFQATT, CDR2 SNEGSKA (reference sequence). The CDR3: CSASNGGRSNQPQHF. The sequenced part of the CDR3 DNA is TGCAGTGCTAGTAACGGGGGGCGCAGCAATCAGCCC.

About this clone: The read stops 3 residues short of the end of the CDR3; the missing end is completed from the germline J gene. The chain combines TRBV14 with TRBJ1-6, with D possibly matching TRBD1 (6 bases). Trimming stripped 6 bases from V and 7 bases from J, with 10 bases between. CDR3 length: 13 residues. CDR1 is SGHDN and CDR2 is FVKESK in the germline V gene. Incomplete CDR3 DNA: TGTGCCAGCAGTTCCACAGGGAATTCACCC. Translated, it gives CASSSTGNSP. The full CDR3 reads CASSSTGNSPLHF.

CDR3 in amino acids: CASSLTGREAFF. CDR3 DNA, as far as it was read: TGTGCCAGCAGTTTGACAGGGCGTGAA. This chain joins TRBV28 and TRBJ1-1; TRBD1 matches at 7 bases. The read ends 3 residues before the CDR3 terminus; that terminus is restored from the germline J gene. V gave up 3 bases and J gave up 7 bases; unmatched junction bases: 2. The CDR3 consists of 12 residues. Germline lookup yields CDR1 MDHEN and CDR2 SYDVKM.

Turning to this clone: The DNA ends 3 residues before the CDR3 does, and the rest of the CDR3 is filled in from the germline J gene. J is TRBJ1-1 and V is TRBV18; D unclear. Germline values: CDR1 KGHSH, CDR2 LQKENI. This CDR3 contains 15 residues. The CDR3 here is CASSPPARSTDTAFF. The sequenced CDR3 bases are TGTGCCAGCTCACCACCGGCCAGATCCACAGATACG.

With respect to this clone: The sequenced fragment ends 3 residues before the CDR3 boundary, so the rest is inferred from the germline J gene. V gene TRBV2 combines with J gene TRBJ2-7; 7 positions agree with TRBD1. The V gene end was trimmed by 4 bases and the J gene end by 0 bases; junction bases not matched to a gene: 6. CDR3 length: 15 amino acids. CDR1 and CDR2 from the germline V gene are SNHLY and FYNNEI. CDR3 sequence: CASSGQGGSSYEQYF. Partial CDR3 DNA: TGTGCCAGCAGTGGACAGGGTGGGAGCTCCTACGAG.

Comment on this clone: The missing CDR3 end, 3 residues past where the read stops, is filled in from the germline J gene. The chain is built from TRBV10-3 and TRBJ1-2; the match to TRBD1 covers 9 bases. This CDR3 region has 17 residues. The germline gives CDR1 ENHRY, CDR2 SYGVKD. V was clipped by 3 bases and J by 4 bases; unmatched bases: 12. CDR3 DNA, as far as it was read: TGTGCCATCAGTGAAGGTGGGACAGGGACAGAGGGCTATGGC. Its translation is CAISEGGTGTEGYG. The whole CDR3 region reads CAISEGGTGTEGYGYTF.

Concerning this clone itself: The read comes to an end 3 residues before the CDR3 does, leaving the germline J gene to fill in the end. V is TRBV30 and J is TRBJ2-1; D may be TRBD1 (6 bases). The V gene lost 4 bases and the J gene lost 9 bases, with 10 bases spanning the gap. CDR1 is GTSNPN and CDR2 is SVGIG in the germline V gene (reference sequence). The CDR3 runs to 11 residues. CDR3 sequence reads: CAWTPGVEQFF. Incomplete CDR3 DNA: TGTGCCTGGACCCCAGGGGTTGAG.

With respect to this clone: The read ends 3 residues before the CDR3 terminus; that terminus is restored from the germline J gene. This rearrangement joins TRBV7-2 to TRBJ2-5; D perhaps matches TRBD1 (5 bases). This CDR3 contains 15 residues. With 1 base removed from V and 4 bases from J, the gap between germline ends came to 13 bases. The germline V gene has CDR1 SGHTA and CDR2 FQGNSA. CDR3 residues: CASSLGRRRGETQYF. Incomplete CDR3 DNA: TGTGCCAGCAGCTTAGGACGCCGTAGGGGAGAGACC.

The chain's CDR3 is CASSLASGEQETQYF. The part of the CDR3 DNA that was read is TGCGCCAGCAGCTTGGCCTCAGGGGAACAAGAGACC. V is TRBV5-1 and J is TRBJ2-5; the D gene is possibly TRBD1 (6 bases). The read ends 3 residues early relative to the CDR3; the germline J gene fills the gap. The germline V and J ends were trimmed by 0 bases and 2 bases, with 11 bases remaining between them. Germline CDR1 reads SGHRS; CDR2 reads YFSETQ. This CDR3 comprises 15 residues.

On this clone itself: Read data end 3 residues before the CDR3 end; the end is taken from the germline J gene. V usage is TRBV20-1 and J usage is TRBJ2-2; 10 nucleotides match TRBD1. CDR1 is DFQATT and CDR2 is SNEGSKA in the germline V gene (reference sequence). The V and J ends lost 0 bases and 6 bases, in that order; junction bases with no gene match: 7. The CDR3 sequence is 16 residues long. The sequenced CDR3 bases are TGCAGTGCTAGAGATCCGCGACAGGGGGCCGCCGGGGAG. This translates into CSARDPRQGAAGE. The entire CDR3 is CSARDPRQGAAGELFF.

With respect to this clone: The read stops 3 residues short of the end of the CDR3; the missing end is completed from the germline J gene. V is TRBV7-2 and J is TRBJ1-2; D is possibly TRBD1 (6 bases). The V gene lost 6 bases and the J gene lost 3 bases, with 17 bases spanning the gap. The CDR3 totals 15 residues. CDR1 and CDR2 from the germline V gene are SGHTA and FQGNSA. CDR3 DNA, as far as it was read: TGTGCCAGCAGTACTAGGGGGGGGGCTGACTATGGC. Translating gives CASSTRGGADYG. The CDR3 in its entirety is CASSTRGGADYGYTF.

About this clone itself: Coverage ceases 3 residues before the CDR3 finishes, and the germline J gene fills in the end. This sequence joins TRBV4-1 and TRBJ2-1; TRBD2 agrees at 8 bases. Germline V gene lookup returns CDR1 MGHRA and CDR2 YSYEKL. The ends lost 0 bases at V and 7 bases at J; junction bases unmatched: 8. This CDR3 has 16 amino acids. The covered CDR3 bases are TGCGCCAGCAGCCAAGAAGGTCGGGGGGGCCTAAATGAG. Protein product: CASSQEGRGGLNE. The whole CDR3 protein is CASSQEGRGGLNEQFF.

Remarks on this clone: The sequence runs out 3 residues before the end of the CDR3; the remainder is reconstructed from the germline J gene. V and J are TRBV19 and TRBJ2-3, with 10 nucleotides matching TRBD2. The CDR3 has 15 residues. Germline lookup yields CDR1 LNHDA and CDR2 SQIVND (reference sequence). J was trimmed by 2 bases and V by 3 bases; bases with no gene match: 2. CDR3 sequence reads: CASSIGTSDTDTQYF. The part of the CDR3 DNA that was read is TGTGCCAGTAGTATCGGGACTAGCGACACAGATACG. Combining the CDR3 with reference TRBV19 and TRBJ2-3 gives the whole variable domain DGGITQSPKYLFRKEGQNVTLSCEQNLNHDAMYWYRQDPGQGLRLIYYSQIVNDFQKGDIAEGYSVSREKKESFPLTVTSAQKNPTAFYLCASSIGTSDTDTQYFGPGTRLTVL.

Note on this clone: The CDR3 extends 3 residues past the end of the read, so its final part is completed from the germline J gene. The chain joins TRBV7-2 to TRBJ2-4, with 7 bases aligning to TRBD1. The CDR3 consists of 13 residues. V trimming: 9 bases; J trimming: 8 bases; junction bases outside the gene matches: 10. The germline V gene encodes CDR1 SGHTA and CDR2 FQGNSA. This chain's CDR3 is CASATGRTDIQYF. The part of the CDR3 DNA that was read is TGTGCCAGTGCGACAGGGCGAACGGACATT.

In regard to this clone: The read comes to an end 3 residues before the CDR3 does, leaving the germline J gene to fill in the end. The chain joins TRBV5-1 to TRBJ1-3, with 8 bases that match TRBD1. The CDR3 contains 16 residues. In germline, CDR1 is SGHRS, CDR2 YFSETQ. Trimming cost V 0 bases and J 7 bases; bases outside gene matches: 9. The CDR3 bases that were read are TGCGCCAGCAGCTTGGGAGACAGGGGCTCCGGGAACACC. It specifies CASSLGDRGSGNT. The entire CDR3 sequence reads CASSLGDRGSGNTIYF. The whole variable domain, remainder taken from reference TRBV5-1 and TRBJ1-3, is KAGVTQTPRYLIKTRGQQVTLSCSPISGHRSVSWYQQTPGQGLQFLFEYFSETQRNKGNFPGRFSGRQFSNSRSEMNVSTLELGDSALYLCASSLGDRGSGNTIYFGEGSWLTVV.

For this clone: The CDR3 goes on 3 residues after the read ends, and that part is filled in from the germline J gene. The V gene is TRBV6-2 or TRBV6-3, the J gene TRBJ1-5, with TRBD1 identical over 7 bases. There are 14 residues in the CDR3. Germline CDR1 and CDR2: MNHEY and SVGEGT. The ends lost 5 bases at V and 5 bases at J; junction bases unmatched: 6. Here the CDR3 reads CASSHRDSHQPQHF. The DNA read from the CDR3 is TGTGCCAGCAGTCATCGGGACAGCCATCAGCCC.

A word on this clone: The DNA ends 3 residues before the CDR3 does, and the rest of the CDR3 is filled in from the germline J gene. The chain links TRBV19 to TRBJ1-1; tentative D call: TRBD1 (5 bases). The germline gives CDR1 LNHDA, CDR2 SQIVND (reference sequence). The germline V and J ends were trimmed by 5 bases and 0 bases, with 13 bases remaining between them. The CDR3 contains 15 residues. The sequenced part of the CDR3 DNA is TGTGCCAGTAGTGAAGGGGTGACGGTGAACACTGAA. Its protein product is CASSEGVTVNTE. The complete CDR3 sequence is CASSEGVTVNTEAFF.

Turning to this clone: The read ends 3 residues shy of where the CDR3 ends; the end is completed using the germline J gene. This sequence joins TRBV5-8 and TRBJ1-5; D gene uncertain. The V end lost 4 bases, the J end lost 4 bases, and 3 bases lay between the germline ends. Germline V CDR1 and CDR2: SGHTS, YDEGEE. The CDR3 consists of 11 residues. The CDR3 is CASSINQPQHF. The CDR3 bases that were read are TGTGCCAGCAGCATAAATCAGCCC.

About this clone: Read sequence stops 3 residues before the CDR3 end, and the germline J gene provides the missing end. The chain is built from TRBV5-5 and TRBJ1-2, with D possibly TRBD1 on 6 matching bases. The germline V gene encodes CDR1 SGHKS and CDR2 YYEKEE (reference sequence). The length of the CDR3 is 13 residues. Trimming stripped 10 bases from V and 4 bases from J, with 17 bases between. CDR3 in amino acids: CACKTGEPYGYTF. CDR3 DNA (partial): TGTGCCTGCAAGACAGGCGAACCCTATGGC.

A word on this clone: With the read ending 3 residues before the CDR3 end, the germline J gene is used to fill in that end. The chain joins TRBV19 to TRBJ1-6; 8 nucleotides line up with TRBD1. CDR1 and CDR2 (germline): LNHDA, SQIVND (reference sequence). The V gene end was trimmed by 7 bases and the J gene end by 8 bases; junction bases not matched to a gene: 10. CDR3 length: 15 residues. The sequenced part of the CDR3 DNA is TGTGCCAGTACCCCGGACAGGGTGTGGGATTCACCC. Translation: CASTPDRVWDSP. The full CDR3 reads CASTPDRVWDSPLHF.